The entry below describes one T cell receptor beta chain. Its antigen is unidentified. Germline loops: CDR1 MDHEN, CDR2 SYDVKM. With 5 bases removed from V and 5 bases from J, the gap between germline ends came to 15 bases. This CDR3 spans 14 amino acids. The data derive from a study of T cell responses to AZD1222 COVID-19 vaccine. Study-wide results and limits: White British people made up most donors, females outnumbered males, and clonal diversity was possibly underestimated. Only 5 or 6 people who got AZD1222 tested seropositive at baseline.

Method: immunoSEQ multiplex PCR; TCRdb's copy keeps in-frame clones and lacks some. This sample has roughly 120,000 clones, with roughly 85% found just once. This receptor was taken from an adult who received the AZD1222 COVID-19 vaccine. The sample was peripheral blood, taken 28 days after the second AZD1222 dose. The V and J genes are TRBV28 and TRBJ2-5, with a possible D match to TRBD1 (6 bases). As DNA, the CDR3 is TGTGCCAGCAGTGCCCCAGGGGCTCGGGAGACCCAGTACTTC. Residues: CASSAPGARETQYF.